The clone carrying this T cell receptor (beta chain) was detected many times. What it binds is unknown. The data were taken from a study of T-cell memory formation after mild COVID-19. Notes on the study in general: Shrinking CD4+ clones were chiefly CM and EM; CD8+ ones were chiefly EMRA.

TCRdb independently ran MiXCR on the 5' RACE reads; one entry per CDR3 protein. The sample holds about 390,000 distinct CDR3 sequences, 16% seen once. The CDR3 covers 14 residues. The J segment lost 6 bases and the V segment lost 0 bases, leaving 3 bases of the junction unmatched. CDR1 is SGHRS, CDR2 YFSETQ, per germline. The V gene is TRBV5-1, the J gene TRBJ2-3; 8 nucleotides align to TRBD2. The receptor comes from a man aged 18 to 30 who had mild COVID-19 (a few samples of this study predate the infection). Cell type and time point are not known. The specimen was PBMCs or a T cell subset sorted from them (not recorded which). The CDR3 nucleotides read TGCGCCAGCAGCTTGGACGGGGGGGCGGATACGCAGTATTTT. Translating it yields CASSLDGGADTQYF.